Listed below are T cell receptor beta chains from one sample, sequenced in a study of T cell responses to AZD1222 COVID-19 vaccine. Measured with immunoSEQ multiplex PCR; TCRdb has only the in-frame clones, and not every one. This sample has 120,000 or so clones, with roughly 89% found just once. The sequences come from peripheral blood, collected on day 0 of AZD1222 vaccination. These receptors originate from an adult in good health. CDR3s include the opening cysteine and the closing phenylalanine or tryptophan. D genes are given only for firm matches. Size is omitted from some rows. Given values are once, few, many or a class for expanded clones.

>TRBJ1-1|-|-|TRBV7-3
CASSLLASTEAFF
TGTGCCAGCAGCCTACTAGCAAGCACTGAAGCTTTCTTT
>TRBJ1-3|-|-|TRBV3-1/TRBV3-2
CASSNLNTIYF
TGTGCCAGCAGTAATTTAAACACCATATATTTT
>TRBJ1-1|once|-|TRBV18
CASSLPGHLGAEAFF
TGTGCCAGCTCACTTCCGGGACACCTTGGCGCTGAAGCTTTCTTT
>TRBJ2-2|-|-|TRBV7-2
CASSPGQGSTGELFF
TGTGCCAGCAGCCCGGGGCAGGGGTCAACCGGGGAGCTGTTTTTT
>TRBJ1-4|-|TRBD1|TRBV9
CASSPGQGAYEKLFF
TGTGCCAGCAGCCCAGGACAGGGGGCGTATGAAAAACTGTTTTTT
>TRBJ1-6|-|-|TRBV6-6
CASTLLGQGGSPLHF
TGTGCCAGCACCCTACTGGGGCAGGGTGGTTCACCCCTCCACTTT
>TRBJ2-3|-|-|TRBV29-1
CSVEGPLSQTADTQYF
TGCAGCGTTGAAGGACCCCTCTCGCAAACGGCAGATACGCAGTATTTT
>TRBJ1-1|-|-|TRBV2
CASSEGEGTEAFF
TGTGCCAGCAGTGAGGGGGAAGGAACTGAAGCTTTCTTT
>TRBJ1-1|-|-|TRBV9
CASSVGSGGDTEAFF
TGTGCCAGCAGCGTAGGGTCAGGAGGGGACACTGAAGCTTTCTTT
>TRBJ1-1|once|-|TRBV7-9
CASSPTRDPGVAEAFF
TGTGCCAGCAGCCCAACCCGGGACCCGGGTGTCGCTGAAGCTTTCTTT
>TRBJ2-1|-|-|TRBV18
CASSPLAVSYNEQFF
TGTGCCAGCTCACCACTAGCGGTCTCCTACAATGAGCAGTTCTTC
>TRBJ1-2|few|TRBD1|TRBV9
CASSDGTGTGRGYTF
TGTGCCAGCAGCGACGGGACAGGGACTGGACGTGGCTACACCTTC
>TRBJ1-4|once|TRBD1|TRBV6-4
CASSDSQQGNMFF
TGTGCCAGCAGTGACTCTCAACAGGGGAATATGTTTTTT
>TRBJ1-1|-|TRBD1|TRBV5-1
CASSWDSGSYTEAFF
TGCGCCAGCTCCTGGGACAGTGGATCATATACTGAAGCTTTCTTT
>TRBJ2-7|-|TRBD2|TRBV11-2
CASSPYPGRGPYEQYF
TGTGCCAGCAGCCCGTACCCGGGGAGGGGCCCCTACGAGCAGTACTTC
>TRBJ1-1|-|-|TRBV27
CASSLSFLEPTEAFF
TGTGCCAGCAGTTTATCGTTTTTGGAGCCCACTGAAGCTTTCTTT
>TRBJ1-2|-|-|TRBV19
CASRPGRGNYGYTF
TGTGCCAGTAGACCGGGACGGGGGAACTATGGCTACACCTTC
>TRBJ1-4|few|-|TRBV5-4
CASSPRDEGEKLFF
TGTGCCAGCAGCCCCCGGGACGAGGGGGAAAAACTGTTTTTT
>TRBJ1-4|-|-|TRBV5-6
CASSLGYLEALGSNEKLFF
TGTGCCAGCAGCTTGGGTTATTTAGAGGCCTTGGGCAGTAATGAAAAACTGTTTTTT
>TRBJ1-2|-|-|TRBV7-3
CASSLWENYGYTF
TGTGCCAGCAGCTTATGGGAAAACTATGGCTACACCTTC
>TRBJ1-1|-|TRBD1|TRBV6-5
CASSYGTASVGTEAFF
TGTGCCAGCAGCTACGGGACAGCGAGTGTTGGGACTGAAGCTTTCTTT
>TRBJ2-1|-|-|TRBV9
CASSVGAAPYNEQFF
TGTGCCAGCAGCGTAGGGGCAGCCCCGTACAATGAGCAGTTCTTC
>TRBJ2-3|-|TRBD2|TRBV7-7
CASSPLAGGPGDTQYF
TGTGCTAGCAGCCCCCTAGCGGGAGGGCCCGGAGATACGCAGTATTTT
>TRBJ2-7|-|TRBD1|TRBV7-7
CASSSGQGAYEQYF
TGTGCTAGCAGCTCGGGACAGGGGGCTTACGAGCAGTACTTC
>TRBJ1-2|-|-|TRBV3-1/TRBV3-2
CASSQAGAYGYTF
TGTGCCAGCAGCCAAGCCGGAGCCTATGGCTACACCTTC
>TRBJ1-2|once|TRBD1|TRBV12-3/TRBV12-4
CASSYTGGGYTF
TGTGCCAGCAGTTATACAGGGGGGGGCTACACCTTC
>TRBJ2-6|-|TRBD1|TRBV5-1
CASSPRTGTGANVLTF
TGCGCCAGCAGCCCCCGGACAGGGACTGGGGCCAACGTCCTGACTTTC
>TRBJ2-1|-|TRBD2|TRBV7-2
CASSSVRGLADNEQFF
TGTGCCAGCAGCTCGGTTCGGGGACTAGCGGACAATGAGCAGTTCTTC
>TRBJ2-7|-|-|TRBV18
CASSPRGGDEQYF
TGTGCCAGCTCACCCCGGGGAGGTGACGAGCAGTACTTC
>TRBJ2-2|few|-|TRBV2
CASSVVSNTGELFF
TGTGCCAGCAGTGTGGTATCGAACACCGGGGAGCTGTTTTTT
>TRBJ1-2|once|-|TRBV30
CAWSVSGGIDYGYTF
TGTGCCTGGAGTGTAAGTGGGGGCATCGACTATGGCTACACCTTC
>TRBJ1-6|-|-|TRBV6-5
CASMKAVGSPLHF
TGTGCCAGCATGAAGGCTGTTGGTTCACCCCTCCACTTT
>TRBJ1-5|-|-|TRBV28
CASSLEKALSNQPQHF
TGTGCCAGCAGTTTAGAAAAGGCATTGAGCAATCAGCCCCAGCATTTT
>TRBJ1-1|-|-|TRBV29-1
CSAGEVATEAFF
TGCAGCGCAGGGGAGGTAGCCACTGAAGCTTTCTTT
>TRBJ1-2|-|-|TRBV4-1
CASSQGDYGYTF
TGCGCCAGCAGCCAGGGGGACTATGGCTACACCTTC
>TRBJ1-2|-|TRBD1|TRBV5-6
CASSKTGNVGQGYTF
TGTGCCAGCAGCAAGACAGGGAATGTAGGTCAGGGCTACACCTTC
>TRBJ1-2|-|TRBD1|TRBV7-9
CASTNQGQPNYGYTF
TGTGCCAGCACCAACCAGGGACAGCCTAACTATGGCTACACCTTC
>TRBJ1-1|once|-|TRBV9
CASSVGNRAEAFF
TGTGCCAGCAGCGTAGGTAACAGGGCTGAAGCTTTCTTT
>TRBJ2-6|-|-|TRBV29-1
CSVPDGSSGANVLTF
TGCAGCGTCCCCGACGGTAGTTCTGGGGCCAACGTCCTGACTTTC
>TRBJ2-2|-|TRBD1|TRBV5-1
CASSPLQGAGTGELFF
TGCGCCAGCAGCCCACTACAGGGGGCGGGCACCGGGGAGCTGTTTTTT
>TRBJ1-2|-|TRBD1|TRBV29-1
CSVSPGTEYGYTF
TGCAGCGTCTCTCCCGGGACAGAGTATGGCTACACCTTC
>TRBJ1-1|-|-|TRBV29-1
CSVRFGTQNTEAFF
TGCAGCGTACGGTTTGGGACGCAGAACACTGAAGCTTTCTTT
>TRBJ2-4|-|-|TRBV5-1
CASSLPSRVAKNIQYF
TGCGCCAGCAGCCTACCCTCCAGGGTTGCCAAAAACATTCAGTACTTC
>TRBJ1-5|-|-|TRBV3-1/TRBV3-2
CASSQWGGCQPQHF
TGTGCCAGCAGCCAGTGGGGGGGTTGTCAGCCCCAGCATTTT
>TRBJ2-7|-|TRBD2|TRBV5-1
CASSQLSGSVDEQYF
TGCGCCAGCAGCCAATTAAGCGGGAGCGTGGACGAGCAGTACTTC
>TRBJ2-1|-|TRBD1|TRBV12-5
CASGSGQSSYNEQFF
TGTGCTAGTGGTTCGGGACAGAGCTCCTACAATGAGCAGTTCTTC